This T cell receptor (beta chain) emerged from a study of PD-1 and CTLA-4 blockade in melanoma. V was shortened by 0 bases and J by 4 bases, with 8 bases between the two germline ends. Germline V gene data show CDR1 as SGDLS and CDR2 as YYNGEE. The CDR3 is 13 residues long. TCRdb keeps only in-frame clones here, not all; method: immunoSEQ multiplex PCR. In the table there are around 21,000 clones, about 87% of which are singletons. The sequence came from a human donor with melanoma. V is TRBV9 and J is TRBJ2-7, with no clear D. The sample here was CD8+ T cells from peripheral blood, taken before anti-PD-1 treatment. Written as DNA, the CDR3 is TGTGCCAGCAGCGTAGGAATTGGGTACGAGCAGTACTTC. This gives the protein CASSVGIGYEQYF.